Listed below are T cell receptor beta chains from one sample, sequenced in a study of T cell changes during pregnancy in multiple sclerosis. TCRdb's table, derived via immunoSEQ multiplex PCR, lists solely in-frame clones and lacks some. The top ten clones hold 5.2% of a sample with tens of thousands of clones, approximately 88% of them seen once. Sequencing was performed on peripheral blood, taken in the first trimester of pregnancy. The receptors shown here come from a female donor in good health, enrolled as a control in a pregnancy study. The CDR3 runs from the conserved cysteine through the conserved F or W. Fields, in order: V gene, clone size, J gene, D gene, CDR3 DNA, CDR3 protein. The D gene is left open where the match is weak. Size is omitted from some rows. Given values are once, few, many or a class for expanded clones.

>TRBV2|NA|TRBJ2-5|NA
TGTGCCGGTAGTGGGGACAATCAAGAGACCCAGTACTTC
CAGSGDNQETQYF
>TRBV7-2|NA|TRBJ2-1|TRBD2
TGTGCCAGCAGCTTAGGCGGGGGAGTCTACAATGAGCAGTTCTTC
CASSLGGGVYNEQFF
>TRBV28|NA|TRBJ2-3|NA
TGTGCCAGCAGTCCCTTTGATACGCAGTATTTT
CASSPFDTQYF
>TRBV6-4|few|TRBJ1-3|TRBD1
TGTGCCAGCAGCCGGGACAGGTCCCTCTTGGGCTCTGGAAACACCATATATTTT
CASSRDRSLLGSGNTIYF
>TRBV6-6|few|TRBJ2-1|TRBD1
TGTGCCAGCACCGAACGGACAGGGGGATACAATGAGCAGTTCTTC
CASTERTGGYNEQFF
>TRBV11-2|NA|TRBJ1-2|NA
TGTGCCAGCAGTTTAAGGACTGGGTTTGGCTACACCTTC
CASSLRTGFGYTF
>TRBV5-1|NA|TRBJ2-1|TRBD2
TGCGCCAGCAGCCCCGGGACTAGCGGATCCAATGAGCAGTTCTTC
CASSPGTSGSNEQFF
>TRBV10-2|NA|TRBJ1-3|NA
TGCGCCAGCAGTAGATCACAGGCCTCTGGAAACACCATATATTTT
CASSRSQASGNTIYF
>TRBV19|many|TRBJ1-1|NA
TGTGCCAGTAGTAGACAGAACACTGAAGCTTTCTTT
CASSRQNTEAFF
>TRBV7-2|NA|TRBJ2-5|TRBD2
TGTGCCAGCAGCTTAGTTCCCCTAGCGGGACCCCAAGAGACCCAGTACTTC
CASSLVPLAGPQETQYF
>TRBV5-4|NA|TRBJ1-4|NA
TGTGCCAGCAGCTTGGACAGGGCGGGTGAAAAACTGTTTTTT
CASSLDRAGEKLFF
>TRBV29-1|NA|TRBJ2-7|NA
TGCAGCGTCGAGGGCGATCCCTACGAGCAGTACTTC
CSVEGDPYEQYF
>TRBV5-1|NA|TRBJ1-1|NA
TGCGCCAGCAGCGGGGGACAAGTCGAGGCTTTCTTT
CASSGGQVEAFF
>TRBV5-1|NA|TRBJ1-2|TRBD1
TGCGCCAGCAGCTTGGCCCTAGGGACAGGGGTTGATGGCTACACCTTC
CASSLALGTGVDGYTF
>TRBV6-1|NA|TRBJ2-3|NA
TGTGCCAGCAGTGGTGGCCCCGTGACAGATACGCAGTATTTT
CASSGGPVTDTQYF
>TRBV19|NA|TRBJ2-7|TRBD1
TGTGCCAGTAGTTTACAGGGGTACGAGCAGTACTTC
CASSLQGYEQYF
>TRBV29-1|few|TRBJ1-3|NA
TGCAGCGCCAGCATGACTCCTGGGGGAAACACCATATATTTT
CSASMTPGGNTIYF
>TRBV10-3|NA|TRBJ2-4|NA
TGTGCCATCAGTGAGTCGAGCCCCAACATTCAGTACTTC
CAISESSPNIQYF
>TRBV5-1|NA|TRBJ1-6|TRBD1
TGCGCCAGCAGCTTGGCCACAGGGGGCTCCTATAATTCACCCCTCCACTTT
CASSLATGGSYNSPLHF
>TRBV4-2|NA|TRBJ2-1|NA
TGTGCCAGCAGCCAAGATCGGAGAGGGGGGAGGGTTCCTCCGACGCAGTTCTTC
CASSQDRRGGRVPPTQFF
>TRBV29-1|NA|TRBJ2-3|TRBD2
TGCAGCGTTGAAGCGGCGGGACTAGGGGCCGGTACGCAGTATTTT
CSVEAAGLGAGTQYF
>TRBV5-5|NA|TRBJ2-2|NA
TGTGCCAGCAACCGTATCGGACTGGGGACCGGGGAGCTGTTTTTT
CASNRIGLGTGELFF
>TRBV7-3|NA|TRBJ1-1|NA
TGTGCCAGCAGCCCCCGGAGGGTCAACACTGAAGCTTTCTTT
CASSPRRVNTEAFF
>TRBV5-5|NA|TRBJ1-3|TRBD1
TGTGCCAGCAGCCCCGGCGGGACAGGCTCTGGAAACACCATATATTTT
CASSPGGTGSGNTIYF
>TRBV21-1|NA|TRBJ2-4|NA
TGTGCCAGCAGCAAAGTGACAGGGGAGAACATTCAGTACTTC
CASSKVTGENIQYF
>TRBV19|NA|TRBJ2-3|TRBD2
TGTGCCAGTAGAAATCCGGGGGGGCGGACAGATACGCAGTATTTT
CASRNPGGRTDTQYF
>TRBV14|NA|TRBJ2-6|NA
TGTGCCAGCAGCCCCCTAGCCGGGGATGTTTTATTTGGGGCCAACGTCCTGACTTTC
CASSPLAGDVLFGANVLTF
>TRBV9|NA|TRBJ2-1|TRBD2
TGTGCCAGCAGCGCGGAAGGACTAGCGGTCCCCAATGAGCAGTTCTTC
CASSAEGLAVPNEQFF
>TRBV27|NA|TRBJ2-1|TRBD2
TGTGCCAGCAGTTTGCCTCGGGGGGGTGAGCAGTTCTTC
CASSLPRGGEQFF
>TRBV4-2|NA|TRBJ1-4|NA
TGTGCCAGCAGCCAACCCATCCACTCAACAGGGCAGAATGAAAAACTGTTTTTT
CASSQPIHSTGQNEKLFF
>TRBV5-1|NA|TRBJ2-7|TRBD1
TGCGCCAGCAGCCCCACCGGGACAGGGGCTTACGAGCAGTACTTC
CASSPTGTGAYEQYF
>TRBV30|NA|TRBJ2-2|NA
TGTGCCGTGCCGCAGGGGGGCCAGGACACCGGGGAGCTGTTTTTT
CAVPQGGQDTGELFF
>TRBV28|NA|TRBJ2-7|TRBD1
TGTGCCAGCAGTCCAGGGACAGGGAGAGCTTACGAGCAGTACTTC
CASSPGTGRAYEQYF
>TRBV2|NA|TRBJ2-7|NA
TGTGCCAGCAGTGAAGCCAGACACATTTCTAAGCAGTACTTC
CASSEARHISKQYF
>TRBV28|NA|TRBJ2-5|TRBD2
TGTGCCAGCAGTCCGCGACTAGCGGGCGTGGAAGAGACCCAGTACTTC
CASSPRLAGVEETQYF
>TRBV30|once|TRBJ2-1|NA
TGTGCCTGGGGGAGGAGGCTACATGAGCAGTTCTTC
CAWGRRLHEQFF
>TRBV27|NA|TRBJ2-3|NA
TGTGCCAGCAGTTCCTTCACAGATACGCAGTATTTT
CASSSFTDTQYF
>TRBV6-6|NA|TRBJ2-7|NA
TGTGCCAGCAGTTACGGACTGGCGGGCGAGCAGTACTTC
CASSYGLAGEQYF
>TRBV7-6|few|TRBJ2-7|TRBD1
TGTGCCAGCAGCTTTACTTTCGACGGACAGGGACCATACGAGCAGTACTTC
CASSFTFDGQGPYEQYF
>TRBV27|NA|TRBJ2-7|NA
TGTGCCAGCAGTACAACAGGAGAGCAGTACTTC
CASSTTGEQYF
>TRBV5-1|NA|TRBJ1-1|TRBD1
TGCGCCAGCACCCTGGGACAGTCGACCGTGTCTGAAGCTTTCTTT
CASTLGQSTVSEAFF
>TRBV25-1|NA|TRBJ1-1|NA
TGTGCCAGCAGTGAAAATGGGAGGGGTGAAGCTTTCTTT
CASSENGRGEAFF
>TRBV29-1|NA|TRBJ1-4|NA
TGCAGCGTTAAAGGCAGACTTAATGAAAAACTGTTTTTT
CSVKGRLNEKLFF
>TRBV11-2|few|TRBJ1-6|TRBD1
TGTGCCAGCACCCTAGGGACAGGGGGGTCACCCCTCCACTTT
CASTLGTGGSPLHF
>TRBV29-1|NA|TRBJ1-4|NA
TGCAGCGTTGAAGATAATATCAGCGGTGAAAAACTGTTTTTT
CSVEDNISGEKLFF